The rows below give T cell receptor beta chains drawn from one sample of a study of shared clonotypes between healthy human individuals. The data were produced by immunoSEQ multiplex PCR, yet TCRdb's version contains in-frame clones alone and is incomplete. The data contain about 490,000 clones, around 85% of them seen just once; the ten biggest clones take up roughly 13%. The sequencing input was PBMCs. All receptors derive from a middle-aged woman in good health. Some clones in this sample may be carry-over from other donors' samples. CDR3s include the opening cysteine and the closing phenylalanine or tryptophan. Some rows have no size entry. The others give once, few or many, or a class for an expanded clone.

V	size	J	CDR3
TRBV9	NA	TRBJ2-1	CASSAAGNLYNEQFF
TRBV28	once	TRBJ1-1	CASSFRGNTEAFF
TRBV6-1	NA	TRBJ1-2	CASSGQGGDGYTF
TRBV7-9	NA	TRBJ2-4	CASSYLVQGRDNIQYF
TRBV9	NA	TRBJ2-7	CASSVAQTPGNEQYF
TRBV15	NA	TRBJ1-4	CATSPGQMYEKLFF
TRBV6-1	once	TRBJ2-3	CASSPSARGVDTQYF
TRBV5-4	NA	TRBJ2-7	CASSTAGPLRGEQYF
TRBV11-2	NA	TRBJ1-1	CASTPEPVVTEAFF
TRBV7-9	many	TRBJ2-7	CASSTRTSGSDEQYF